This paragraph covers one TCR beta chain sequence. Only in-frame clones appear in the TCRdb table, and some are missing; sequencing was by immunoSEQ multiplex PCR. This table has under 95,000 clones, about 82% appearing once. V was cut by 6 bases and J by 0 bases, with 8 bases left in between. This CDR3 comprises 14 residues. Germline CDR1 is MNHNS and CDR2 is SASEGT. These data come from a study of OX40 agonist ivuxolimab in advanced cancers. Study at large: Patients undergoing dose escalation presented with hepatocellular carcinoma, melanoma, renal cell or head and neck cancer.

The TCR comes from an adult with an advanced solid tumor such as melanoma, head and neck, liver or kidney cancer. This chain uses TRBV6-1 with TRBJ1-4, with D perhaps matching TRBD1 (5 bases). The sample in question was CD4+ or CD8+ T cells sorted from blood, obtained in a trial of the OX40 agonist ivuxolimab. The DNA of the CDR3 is TGTGCCAGCAGGCAAGGGGCAACTAATGAAAAACTGTTTTTT. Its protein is CASRQGATNEKLFF.